This TCR beta chain stems from a study of T cell responses to AZD1222 COVID-19 vaccine. Clones were read by immunoSEQ multiplex PCR, and TCRdb kept only the in-frame ones, dropping some. Of around 70,000 clones in the sample, roughly 85% were seen once. Whole-study findings and limits: Repertoire samples came only from after the peak T cell response. Clonal diversity may have been underestimated in mostly white British donors.

Germline assignment: CDR1 MGHRA and CDR2 YSYEKL. The CDR3 extends over 17 amino acids. Trimming removed 0 bases at V and 3 bases at J, with 14 bases between. Concerning this clone: The antigen is undetermined.

This receptor was taken from an adult who received the AZD1222 COVID-19 vaccine. The rearrangement uses TRBV4-1 and TRBJ1-4, with D tentatively TRBD1 (6 bases). The sequences come from peripheral blood, collected 28 days after the second AZD1222 dose. The CDR3 bases are TGCGCCAGCAGCCAAGACTCCCCCAGGGGATCTAATGAAAAACTGTTTTTT. Translated, it gives CASSQDSPRGSNEKLFF.